The clone carrying this T cell receptor (beta chain) was found many times. TCRdb ran MiXCR on the RT-PCR reads and lists one entry per CDR3 protein. The sample holds about 680,000 distinct CDR3 sequences; approximately 15% are singletons and the top ten take 3% to 4.5%. Germline V gene lookup returns CDR1 SGHAT and CDR2 FQNNGV. This CDR3 spans 16 amino acids. The V and J ends lost 0 bases and 0 bases, in that order; junction bases with no gene match: 1. What was sequenced was memory CD4+ T cells from blood. The J gene is TRBJ2-3, the V gene TRBV11-2, with 9 nucleotides matching TRBD1. The clonotype originates from a female donor in good health, serving as a healthy control. The CDR3 reads CASSLDGTGSTDTQYF. The DNA for the CDR3 is TGTGCCAGCAGCTTAGATGGGACAGGGAGCACAGATACGCAGTATTTT.